This TCR beta chain was identified during a study of cytomegalovirus exposure and HLA in healthy donors. The CDR3 has 14 amino acids. Germline CDR1 SGHAT, CDR2 FQDESV (reference sequence). V lost 2 bases, J lost 0 bases, and 7 bases lay in between. 60 Vbeta and 13 Jbeta primers were used in PCR. Sequencing used immunoSEQ multiplex PCR; TCRdb keeps in-frame clones, though not all of them. The table lists fewer than 90,000 clones, over 60% of them singletons. This receptor was obtained from a man under 40 in good health and CMV-seronegative. Sequenced sample: PBMCs. This chain uses TRBV11-1 with TRBJ1-1, with a weak D call TRBD1 (6 bases). CDR3 sequence reads: CASSLTGLNTEAFF. The DNA for the CDR3 is TGTGCCAGCAGCTTAACAGGGCTGAACACTGAAGCTTTCTTT.